The 27 T cell receptor beta chains below all came from one sample that was sequenced in a study of shared clonotypes between healthy human individuals. Sequenced by immunoSEQ multiplex PCR; TCRdb stores in-frame clones only, minus some. Here the sample spans 2 million to 2.5 million clones, 80% to 95% being singletons. The sample was naive CD4+ T cells from PBMCs. Subset defined: CD45RA+ positively selected. The source is a man aged 18-30 years in good health. Some clones in this sample may be carry-over from other donors' samples.

The rearrangement links TRBV19 to TRBJ2-3, with 8 bases aligning to TRBD1. This CDR3 spans 14 amino acids. The junction had 7 bases not matched to a gene; V was cut back by 6 bases and J by 5 bases. Germline V CDR1 and CDR2: LNHDA, SQIVND (reference sequence). CDR3 DNA sequence: TGTGCCAGTAGCAATCGACAGGGGCGAGATACGCAGTATTTT. This translates into CASSNRQGRDTQYF.

This clone was seen only a few times. This specimen includes other DNA sequences encoding the same CDR3. The CDR3 sequence is CASSLGRGNQPQHF. Here the CDR3 DNA reads TGTGCCAGCAGTTTAGGGCGGGGGAATCAGCCCCAGCATTTT. The genes are TRBV27 and TRBJ1-5, with a possible D match to TRBD1 (5 bases). V lost 2 bases and J lost 4, with 9 bases in between. The CDR3 covers 14 residues. From germline, CDR1 is MNHEY and CDR2 SMNVEV (reference sequence).

The V gene is TRBV28, the J gene TRBJ1-2; the D is unclear. Germline loops: CDR1 MDHEN, CDR2 SYDVKM. The CDR3 spans 15 residues. The V gene lost 2 bases and the J gene lost 4 bases, with 14 bases spanning the gap. The CDR3 sequence: CASSLMQQTFYGYTF. CDR3 nucleotides: TGTGCCAGCAGTTTAATGCAGCAGACCTTCTATGGCTACACCTTC.

This clone was picked up a small number of times. The rearrangement links TRBV28 to TRBJ1-1; 9 bases are shared with TRBD1. In germline, CDR1 is MDHEN, CDR2 SYDVKM. Losses at the gene ends were 3 bases for V and 7 bases for J; bases not matched to a gene: 9. The CDR3 has 15 amino acids. This chain's CDR3 is CASSLPRTGAGEAFF. The CDR3 DNA sequence: TGTGCCAGCAGTTTGCCCAGGACAGGGGCTGGTGAAGCTTTCTTT.

The chain is built from TRBV7-9 and TRBJ2-1; D perhaps matches TRBD2 (7 bases). The CDR3 sequence is 14 residues long. In germline, CDR1 is SEHNR, CDR2 FQNEAQ (reference sequence). Trimming took 1 base from V and 7 from J, leaving 11 bases between them. CDR3 in amino acids: CASSLGGGENEQFF. The CDR3 nucleotides are TGTGCCAGCAGCTTAGGAGGGGGGGAGAATGAGCAGTTCTTC.

The rearrangement joins TRBV27 to TRBJ2-5; perhaps TRBD2 as D (6 bases). CDR1 is MNHEY and CDR2 is SMNVEV in the germline V gene (reference sequence). The CDR3 extends over 12 amino acids. V was pared by 8 bases and J by 5 bases, with 12 bases between. CDR3 bases: TGTGCCAGCGCGGCGGGGAGGGAGACCCAGTACTTC. Amino acid sequence: CASAAGRETQYF.

The V call is TRBV5-1, the J call TRBJ2-7; D is unresolved. The V end was cut by 3 bases, the J end by 4 bases, with 14 bases between. Germline CDR1 SGHRS, CDR2 YFSETQ. The CDR3 runs to 14 residues. The CDR3 reads CASSSLTPPYEQYF. CDR3 DNA sequence: TGCGCCAGCAGCTCTTTGACACCTCCGTACGAGCAGTACTTC.

The chain recombines TRBV28 with TRBJ1-5; TRBD1 is a possible D gene (5 bases). The germline gives CDR1 MDHEN, CDR2 SYDVKM. The CDR3 totals 15 residues. V was pared by 2 bases and J by 4 bases, with 12 bases between. CDR3 region: CASSLGSGANQPQHF. CDR3 nucleotides: TGTGCCAGCAGTTTAGGCAGTGGGGCGAATCAGCCCCAGCATTTT.

The chain recombines TRBV6-1 with TRBJ2-7; D ambiguous. The CDR3 is 13 residues long. V shed 6 bases and J shed 2 bases, with 11 bases lying between them. Germline V CDR1 and CDR2: MNHNS, SASEGT. CDR3 nucleotides: TGTGCCAGCAGGGCAACCCTAGCCTACGAGCAGTACTTC. It specifies CASRATLAYEQYF.

The gene calls are TRBV29-1 and TRBJ2-3; D is perhaps TRBD2 (5 bases). The CDR3 covers 12 residues. Germline CDR1 reads SQVTM; CDR2 reads ANQGSEA. The V end lost 7 bases, the J end lost 4 bases, and 12 bases lay between the germline ends. The CDR3: CSGGQRPDTQYF. Here the CDR3 DNA reads TGCAGCGGAGGGCAAAGGCCAGATACGCAGTATTTT.

This clone was observed once. This chain joins TRBV7-8 and TRBJ1-5; D possibly corresponds to TRBD1 (5 bases). The CDR3 spans 15 residues. Trimming removed 4 bases at V and 6 bases at J, with 16 bases between. Germline CDR1 is SGHVS and CDR2 is FQNEAQ. CDR3 loop: CASSSGGRATQPQHF. CDR3 bases: TGTGCCAGCAGCTCGGGGGGTCGGGCTACTCAGCCCCAGCATTTT.

The rearrangement uses TRBV11-2 and TRBJ2-1, with TRBD2 identical over 11 bases. The CDR3 is 15 residues long. After removal of 8 bases from V and 5 bases from J, the junction contained 8 bases not matched to a gene. Germline V gene lookup returns CDR1 SGHAT and CDR2 FQNNGV. In DNA, the CDR3 is TGTGCCAGCCGCAGACCGGGACTAGCGGACAATGAGCAGTTCTTC. It yields the protein CASRRPGLADNEQFF.

V gene TRBV10-3 combines with J gene TRBJ2-1; D perhaps matches TRBD1 (6 bases). The CDR3 spans 18 residues. Germline V CDR1 and CDR2: ENHRY, SYGVKD. Trimming removed 6 bases from V and 0 bases from J, with 21 bases in between. The CDR3 DNA sequence: TGTGCCATCAGACAAGAAAAATACAGGGTCAGCTCCTACAATGAGCAGTTCTTC. Protein sequence: CAIRQEKYRVSSYNEQFF.

This chain connects TRBV9 to TRBJ2-7, with 12 bases identical to TRBD2. The trim removed 2 bases at V and 5 bases at J, leaving 5 bases unmatched. CDR1 SGDLS and CDR2 YYNGEE come from the germline V gene. The CDR3 is 15 amino acids. The CDR3 region is CASSVGLAGSDEQYF. In DNA, the CDR3 is TGTGCCAGCAGCGTCGGACTAGCGGGATCCGACGAGCAGTACTTC. Drawing the rest from reference TRBV9 and TRBJ2-7, the complete variable domain is DSGVTQTPKHLITATGQRVTLRCSPRSGDLSVYWYQQSLDQGLQFLIQYYNGEERAKGNILERFSAQQFPDLHSELNLSSLELGDSALYFCASSVGLAGSDEQYFGPGTRLTVT.

The chain has TRBV6-1 and TRBJ1-1; D not resolved. Per germline, CDR1 MNHNS and CDR2 SASEGT. There are 12 residues in the CDR3. The germline V and J ends were trimmed by 5 bases and 6 bases, with 10 bases remaining between them. The CDR3 nucleotides read TGTGCCAGCAGTTATCCCACCTCTGAAGCTTTCTTT. Its translation: CASSYPTSEAFF.

The chain combines TRBV6-1 with TRBJ1-4; D is undetermined. The CDR3 is made up of 14 amino acids. V was clipped by 3 bases and J by 4 bases, with 9 bases between them. In germline, CDR1 is MNHNS, CDR2 SASEGT. CDR3 protein: CASSDLGFNEKLFF. The CDR3 DNA reads TGTGCCAGCAGTGATTTAGGTTTTAATGAAAAACTGTTTTTT.

V and J are TRBV7-2 and TRBJ1-1; D may be TRBD1 (5 bases). The CDR3 is 14 amino acids. Germline V lookup: CDR1 SGHTA, CDR2 FQGNSA. Trimming cost V 5 bases and J 7 bases, with 17 bases left between them. For the CDR3, the DNA is TGTGCCAGCAGCACTGTGAAGGGGAGCCTTGAAGCTTTCTTT. Translating it yields CASSTVKGSLEAFF. Combining the CDR3 with reference TRBV7-2 and TRBJ1-1 gives the whole variable domain GAGVSQSPSNKVTEKGKDVELRCDPISGHTALYWYRQSLGQGLEFLIYFQGNSAPDKSGLPSDRFSAERTGGSVSTLTIQRTQQEDSAVYLCASSTVKGSLEAFFGQGTRLTVV.

J is TRBJ2-7 and V is TRBV21-1; the table gives TRBD2 as D, unverified against the DNA. TRBV21-1 is shown as a pseudogene. The CDR3 is made up of 12 amino acids. The CDR3 coding sequence is TGTGCCAGCAAGACTCGGGAGGGCGAGCAGTACTTC. As protein: CASKTREGEQYF.

This clone occurred once. The chain is built from TRBV27 and TRBJ2-6, with no clear D. V was shortened by 6 bases and J by 4 bases, with 10 bases between the two germline ends. The CDR3 spans 14 residues. The germline gives CDR1 MNHEY, CDR2 SMNVEV (reference sequence). The CDR3 sequence: CASSPIEGANVLTF. CDR3 coding DNA: TGTGCCAGCAGCCCGATAGAGGGGGCCAACGTCCTGACTTTC.

This rearrangement joins TRBV4-3 to TRBJ1-2; 7 bases are shared with TRBD1. Looked up from germline, CDR1 is LGHNA and CDR2 is YSLEER. Losses at the gene ends were 5 bases for V and 3 bases for J; bases not matched to a gene: 6. There are 14 residues in the CDR3. The DNA for the CDR3 is TGCGCCAGCAGCATACGGACAGGCGACTATGGCTACACCTTC. It yields the protein CASSIRTGDYGYTF.

The chain couples TRBV30 to TRBJ2-5; the D gene is possibly TRBD1 (6 bases). The CDR3 consists of 12 residues. Germline-derived CDR1 and CDR2 are GTSNPN and SVGIG (reference sequence). With 5 bases removed from V and 4 bases from J, the gap between germline ends came to 11 bases. The CDR3 is CAWGQQRETQYF. DNA of the CDR3: TGTGCCTGGGGACAGCAACGAGAGACCCAGTACTTC.

The chain has TRBV6-1 and TRBJ2-1; 13 nucleotides line up with TRBD2. The length of the CDR3 is 19 residues. Germline V gene sequence: CDR1 MNHNS, CDR2 SASEGT. Trimming cost V 3 bases and J 3 bases; bases outside gene matches: 11. This CDR3 is CASSDRRAGTSGNYNEQFF. CDR3 DNA: TGTGCCAGCAGTGATAGGAGGGCAGGGACTAGCGGGAACTACAATGAGCAGTTCTTC.

The chain is built from TRBV10-1 and TRBJ2-4; D might be TRBD1 (6 bases). CDR1 and CDR2 (germline): WNHNN, SYGVQD (reference sequence). V lost 6 bases and J lost 0, with 15 bases in between. The CDR3 is made up of 16 amino acids. The CDR3 coding sequence is TGCGCCAGCAGCATGAGGGGGATCCGAGCCAAAAACATTCAGTACTTC. This encodes CASSMRGIRAKNIQYF.

The rearrangement uses TRBV4-2 and TRBJ2-1, with D tentatively TRBD2 (6 bases). The CDR3 contains 15 residues. The germline V gene has CDR1 LGHNA and CDR2 YNFKEQ. Trimming pared 1 base from V and 10 bases from J, leaving 17 bases between. For the CDR3, the DNA is TGTGCCAGCAGCCAAGGAGAGGCTAGCGCGAACGAGCAGTTCTTC. This codes for CASSQGEASANEQFF.

To note about this clone: The sample has other DNA sequences that encode this CDR3 too. The genes are TRBV28 and TRBJ2-7; a possible D gene is TRBD2 (7 bases). CDR3 length: 15 amino acids. Trimming removed 2 bases from V and 0 bases from J, with 11 bases in between. Germline CDR1 is MDHEN and CDR2 is SYDVKM. The CDR3 DNA reads TGTGCCAGCAGTTTAGGGGGGGGCACCTCCTACGAGCAGTACTTC. This encodes CASSLGGGTSYEQYF.

CDR3: CASSGPGRYEQYF. The CDR3 DNA is TGTGCCAGCAGCGGTCCGGGGAGGTACGAGCAGTACTTC. V is TRBV6-1 and J is TRBJ2-7, with TRBD2 as a possible D gene (6 bases). There are 13 residues in the CDR3. CDR1 and CDR2 (germline): MNHNS, SASEGT. V was clipped by 6 bases and J by 4 bases, with 13 bases between them.

V usage is TRBV15 and J usage is TRBJ2-3; D might be TRBD1 or TRBD2, each matching 5 bases. CDR3 size: 16 residues. Between the trimmed V and J ends, which lost 5 bases and 1 base, there was a span of 16 bases. Germline V CDR1 and CDR2: LNHNV, YYDKDF (reference sequence). CDR3 sequence reads: CATSPGGLGRTDTQYF. CDR3 in DNA: TGTGCCACCAGCCCCGGAGGTTTGGGGCGCACAGATACGCAGTATTTT. The whole variable domain, remainder taken from reference TRBV15 and TRBJ2-3, is DAMVIQNPRYQVTQFGKPVTLSCSQTLNHNVMYWYQQKSSQAPKLLFHYYDKDFNNEADTPDNFQSRRPNTSFCFLDIRSPGLGDTAMYLCATSPGGLGRTDTQYFGPGTRLTVL.